The T cell receptor beta chain under discussion was sequenced for a study of blood T cell repertoires in COVID-19. Study summary: Donors in the United States, Italy and Spain gave samples during acute or convalescent COVID-19. PBMCs, B-cell-depleted T cells, or T cells were the source of the cDNA or gDNA that made up the material.

The CDR3 loop spans 17 amino acids. The V and J ends lost 4 bases and 7 bases respectively, with 23 bases between them. The germline V gene has CDR1 KGHSH and CDR2 LQKENI. This clone came up once. Methods used by the authors: Nucleated cell counts were estimated from reference gene primer amplification. The data were produced by immunoSEQ multiplex PCR, yet TCRdb's version contains in-frame clones alone and is incomplete. V and J calls and clone size follow that table, whereas D and trimming were derived from the DNA. The sample lists around 370,000 clones, almost 90% occurring once. The chain employs TRBV18 and TRBJ2-1; weak D call: TRBD1 (7 bases). This TCR was sampled from a woman in her seventies with COVID-19, enrolled during active disease. Sequences were obtained from peripheral blood. The CDR3 spells CASSLTRETGIGNEQFF. The DNA of the CDR3 is TGTGCCAGCTCACTTACCCGGGAGACAGGGATTGGTAATGAGCAGTTCTTC.